This record looks at one T cell receptor beta chain sequence and its context. No cognate antigen has been identified for it. The input lacks base qualities; no much larger clone sits a single base away. The V and J ends are trimmed by 3 bases and 5 bases, leaving 5 bases between them. There are 11 amino acids in the CDR3, from cysteine to phenylalanine inclusive. Only the CDR3 DNA stays, 33 bases, in frame from base 1. From a lookup of the germline V gene, CDR1 and CDR2 are SGHRS and YFSETQ. During colonoscopy, one to two pinch biopsies were obtained from the rectum for research. Before the diagnostic colonoscopy, none of the ulcerative colitis patients had been given any immunosuppressive medication. Before DNA was isolated, the rectal biopsies underwent proteinase K digestion. The Wizard kit (Promega) was used to extract genomic DNA from the blood and intestinal samples. Rearranged CDR3 beta regions were amplified from genomic DNA with multiplex V and J primers using the immunoSEQ TRB Survey service. Survey-level sequencing depth of up to 500,000 reads per sample was used to keep depth equal across samples. Libraries were purified and pooled, and sequencing was performed on Illumina technology. From the authors' description of their analysis: Productive clonality, sample overlap, pairwise scatters, CDR3 beta length, V/D/J gene usage and productiveness were all assessed with the immunoSEQ online tools. Calculated diversity was defined as the number of unique rearrangements divided by total templates, multiplied by 100, and Shannon and Simpson indices were computed as well. For principal component analysis, Z-score normalized data were analyzed with the R prcomp function and the ggbiplot package. Morisita's index was used to measure clonal overlap between blood and rectum within each subject. Imported from immuneACCESS, the table was reduced by TCRdb to in-frame sequences with V and J called. These copies leave out some clones; in studies compared against another copy, an unresolved V gene accounts for under half, and the cause of the remainder is not known. The D gene and trimming were derived from the DNA, and the V and J assignments and clone size from that table. This sample is represented by 20,000 to 30,000 clones; more than 65% of them were singletons. Of the sample, roughly 7.8% falls within the top ten clones.

This specimen comes from a study of pediatric ulcerative colitis (dated by TCRdb to 2018 to 2020). In the study overall: Among the ulcerative colitis patients, about seven had pancolitis and two had left-sided colitis, and histology in every patient was consistent with ulcerative colitis. By Pediatric Ulcerative Colitis Activity Index, mild disease was classified in two patients, moderate disease in four and acute severe colitis in three. From nine newly diagnosed, treatment-naive pediatric ulcerative colitis patients and a few non-IBD control children, paired blood and rectal samples were collected. Here is what the overall study found, with its caveats: Compared with controls, ulcerative colitis patients showed significantly higher autologous blood-rectal clonal overlap, a finding that suggests increased T cell trafficking to inflamed tissue. The healthy control group was small, consisting of only a handful of individuals. For technical reasons, the blood samples of a couple of patients yielded substantially fewer templates, so those samples were excluded from the blood-rectal overlap analysis. Rectal pinch biopsies may have included blood-derived T cells, especially in patients with overt colitis. Repertoires were derived from total lymphocyte DNA, so rare subsets such as regulatory T cells may have patterns not reflected. A couple of rectal CDR3 clonotypes were detected in all ulcerative colitis patients and were not detected in any of the controls. Rectal repertoire features separated controls, mild-moderate and acute severe colitis patients; acute severe colitis showed reduced rectal diversity due to clonal expansions.

The sequenced material came from gut tissue. The rearrangement combines TRBV5-1 with TRBJ2-5, and TRBD1 may be the D gene, going by 5 matching bases. This receptor was obtained from a boy aged 5-17 years with severe ulcerative colitis. The nucleotides read TGCGCCAGCAGCTACAGGGAGACCCAGTACTTC. This codes for CASSYRETQYF.